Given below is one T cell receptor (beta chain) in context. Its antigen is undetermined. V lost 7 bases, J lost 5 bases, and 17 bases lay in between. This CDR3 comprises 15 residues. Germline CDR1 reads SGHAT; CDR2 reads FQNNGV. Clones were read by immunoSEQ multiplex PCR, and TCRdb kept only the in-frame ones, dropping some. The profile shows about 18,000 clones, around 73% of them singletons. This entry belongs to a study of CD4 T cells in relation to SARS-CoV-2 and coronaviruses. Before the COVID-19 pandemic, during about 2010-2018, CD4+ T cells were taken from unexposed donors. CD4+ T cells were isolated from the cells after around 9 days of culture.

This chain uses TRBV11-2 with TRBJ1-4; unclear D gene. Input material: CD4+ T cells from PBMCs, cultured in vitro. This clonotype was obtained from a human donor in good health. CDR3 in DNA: TGTGCCAGCAACCGCGCCTATAGCGGAAATGAAAAACTGTTTTTT. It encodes CASNRAYSGNEKLFF.